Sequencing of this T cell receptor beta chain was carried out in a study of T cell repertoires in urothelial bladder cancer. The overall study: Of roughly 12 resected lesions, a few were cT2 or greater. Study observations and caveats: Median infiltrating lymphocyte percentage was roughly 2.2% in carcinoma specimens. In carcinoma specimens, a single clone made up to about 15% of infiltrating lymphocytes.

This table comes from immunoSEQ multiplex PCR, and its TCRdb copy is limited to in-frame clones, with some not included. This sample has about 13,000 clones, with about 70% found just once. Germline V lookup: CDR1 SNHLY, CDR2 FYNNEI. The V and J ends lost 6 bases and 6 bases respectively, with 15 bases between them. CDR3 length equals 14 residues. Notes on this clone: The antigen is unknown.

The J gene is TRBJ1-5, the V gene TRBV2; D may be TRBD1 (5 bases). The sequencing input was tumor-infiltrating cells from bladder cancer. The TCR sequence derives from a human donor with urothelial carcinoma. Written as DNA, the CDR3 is TGTGCCAGCAGAGGGGCCATGGGAGGTCAGCCCCAGCATTTT. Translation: CASRGAMGGQPQHF. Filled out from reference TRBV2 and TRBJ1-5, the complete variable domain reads EPEVTQTPSHQVTQMGQEVILRCVPISNHLYFYWYRQILGQKVEFLVSFYNNEISEKSEIFDDQFSVERPDGSNFTLKIRSTKLEDSAMYFCASRGAMGGQPQHFGDGTRLSIL.